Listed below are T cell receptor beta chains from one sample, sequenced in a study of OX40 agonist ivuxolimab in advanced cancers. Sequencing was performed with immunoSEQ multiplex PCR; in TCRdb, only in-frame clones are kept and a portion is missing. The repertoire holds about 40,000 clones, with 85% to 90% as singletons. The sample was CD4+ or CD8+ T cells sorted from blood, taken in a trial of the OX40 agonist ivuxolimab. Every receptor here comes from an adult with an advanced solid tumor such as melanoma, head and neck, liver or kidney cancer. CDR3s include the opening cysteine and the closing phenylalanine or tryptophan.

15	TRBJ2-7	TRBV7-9	CASSLGGQGNYEQYF
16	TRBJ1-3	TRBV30	CAWSPPGGTAGNTIYF
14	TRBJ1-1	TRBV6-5	CASKPTGVNTEAFF
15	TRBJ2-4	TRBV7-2	CASSLDSGTKNIQYF
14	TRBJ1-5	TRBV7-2	CASSLAGLEQPQHF
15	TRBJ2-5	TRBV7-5	CARSLWGGRQETQYF
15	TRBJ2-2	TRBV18	CASSVDRVNTGELFF
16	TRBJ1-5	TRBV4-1	CASSQVMSYSNQPQHF
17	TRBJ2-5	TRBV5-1	CASSLGRGSGTEETQYF
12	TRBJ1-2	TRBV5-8	CASSRDRAGYTF
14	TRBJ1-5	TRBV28	CASSSGQGNQPQHF
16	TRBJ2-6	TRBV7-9	CASSQGVGAGANVLTF
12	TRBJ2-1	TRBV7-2	CASSINSGEQFF
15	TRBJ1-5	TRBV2	CASSEGRPPDQPQHF
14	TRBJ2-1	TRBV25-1	CASSAGQPYNEQFF
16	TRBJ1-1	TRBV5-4	CASSSLTGSPNTEAFF
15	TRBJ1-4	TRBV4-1	CASRPRNRANEKLFF
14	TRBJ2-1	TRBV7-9	CASRPGGHYNEQFF
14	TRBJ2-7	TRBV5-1	CASSPGLSAYEQYF
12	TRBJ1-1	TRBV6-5	CASSYVGSEAFF
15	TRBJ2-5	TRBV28	CASSSPSQRYETQYF
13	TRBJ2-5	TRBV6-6	CASSPGLPETQYF
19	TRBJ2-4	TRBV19	CASSVFGTNLARERSIQYF
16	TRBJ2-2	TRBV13	CASERKTSLNTGELFF
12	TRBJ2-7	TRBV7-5	CAITGGGKEQYF
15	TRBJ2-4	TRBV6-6	CASSLGQALENIQYF
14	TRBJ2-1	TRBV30	CAWSLGGAYNEQFF
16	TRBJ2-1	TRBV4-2	CASSSLLSRTYNEQFF